Listed below are T cell receptor beta chains from one sample, sequenced in a study of T cell responses to AZD1222 COVID-19 vaccine. The table came from immunoSEQ multiplex PCR; TCRdb's copy has only in-frame clones and leaves some out. The repertoire holds 150,000 or so clones, with nearly 90% as singletons. Sequencing was performed on peripheral blood, taken on day 0 of AZD1222 vaccination. The receptor source for this set is an adult in good health. The CDR3 runs from the conserved cysteine through the conserved F or W. The D gene is left open where the match is weak. Clone size is not always given. Where it is, it says once, few, many or a class for expanded clones.

DNA,CDR3,V,size,J,D
TGTGCCAGCAGCAGGACTAGCGCAGACAATGAGCAGTTCTTC,CASSRTSADNEQFF,TRBV6-5,.,TRBJ2-1,TRBD2
TGTGCCAGCAGTCGGACAGGGGGTTCGTATGGCTACACCTTC,CASSRTGGSYGYTF,TRBV27,.,TRBJ1-2,TRBD1
TGTGCCAGCAGGAGGTCCGGTAAACTGTTTTTT,CASRRSGKLFF,TRBV12-3/TRBV12-4,.,TRBJ1-4,.
TGTGCCAGCTCACCAACGGGGACTGAGCAGTTCTTC,CASSPTGTEQFF,TRBV18,few,TRBJ2-1,.
TGTGCCAGCTCACCACTAGGGCAATCGTTAAACAATGAGCAGTTCTTC,CASSPLGQSLNNEQFF,TRBV18,.,TRBJ2-1,.
TGTGCCAGTAGTACTCGGACAGGGGGATACAACTATGGCTACACCTTC,CASSTRTGGYNYGYTF,TRBV19,.,TRBJ1-2,TRBD1
TGTGCCAGTAGTAGGGTAGGGGCAGGGGAAACCTACGAGCAGTACTTC,CASSRVGAGETYEQYF,TRBV19,.,TRBJ2-7,.
TGTGCCAGCGCACCCCCTCGGGTGAACACTGAAGCTTTCTTT,CASAPPRVNTEAFF,TRBV28,.,TRBJ1-1,.
TGCGCCAGCAGTGAGTACAGAGGTTTAGCCAAAAACATTCAGTACTTC,CASSEYRGLAKNIQYF,TRBV10-1,.,TRBJ2-4,.
TGTGCCACCTCACTGGGAGGCAATCAGCCCCAGCATTTT,CATSLGGNQPQHF,TRBV6-6,.,TRBJ1-5,.
TGTGCCAGCAGCCTGGGGGGGACTAATGAAAAACTGTTTTTT,CASSLGGTNEKLFF,TRBV28,.,TRBJ1-4,.
TGTGCCAGCAGTGAAACAGGGACGGGGCCGTACGAGCAGTACTTC,CASSETGTGPYEQYF,TRBV6-1,few,TRBJ2-7,.
TGTGCCAGCAGAGGACAGAACTATGGCTACACCTTC,CASRGQNYGYTF,TRBV7-9,.,TRBJ1-2,.
TGCGCCAGCAGCTTAGCGGCGACCGGGGAGCTGTTTTTT,CASSLAATGELFF,TRBV5-1,.,TRBJ2-2,.
TGTGCCAGCAGCTTGACAGGGGATGAGCAGTTCTTC,CASSLTGDEQFF,TRBV11-3,few,TRBJ2-1,TRBD1
TGTGCCAGCAGCTTAAATCTGGGGGCTGAAGCTTTCTTT,CASSLNLGAEAFF,TRBV11-3,.,TRBJ1-1,.